The T cell receptor (beta chain) under discussion was sequenced for a study of T-cell reconstitution after alpha-beta-depleted transplantation in children. The TCRbeta library was prepared with unique molecular identifiers. Via MiXCR, TCRdb re-called the PCR reads, giving one row per CDR3 protein. Found here are over 550,000 distinct CDR3 sequences, about 10% of them singletons; the top ten hold roughly 3.9%. The CDR3 has 12 residues. Trimming removed 5 bases from V and 2 bases from J, with 9 bases in between. CDR1 is DFQATT and CDR2 is SNEGSKA in the germline V gene (reference sequence). The chain uses TRBV20-1 and TRBJ1-2; D is uncertain. The sequenced sample was PBMCs from the stem cell graft donor, obtained from the stem cell graft. The sequence came from a human donor who donated a stem cell graft to a child with acute myeloid leukemia. CDR3 amino acids: CSALTENYGYTF. CDR3 DNA sequence: TGCAGTGCTCTGACGGAGAACTATGGCTACACCTTC.